This T cell receptor beta chain was identified in a study of vaccination effects on CD4 cells after COVID-19. Study summary: Post-vaccine sampling took place a median of 72 days after the second dose. The study's findings and limits: Vaccine- and infection-induced clones showed marked clonal contraction late following vaccination.

The germline V gene encodes CDR1 LGHNA and CDR2 YSLEER. The ends were cut back, 4 bases at V and 4 bases at J, with 13 bases in the middle. The CDR3 is 14 residues long. Method: immunoSEQ multiplex PCR; TCRdb's copy keeps in-frame clones and lacks some. The sample has around 25,000 clones; under 90% are singletons. ViraFEST used viral peptide pools to expand antigen-specific CD4+ T cells before sequencing. Following 10 days of culture, CD4+ T cells were isolated. Vaccine administered to participants consisted of two doses of either BNT162b2 or mRNA-1273. Prior SARS-CoV-2 infection was absent in the vaccine recipients, as shown by negative nucleocapsid antibodies. Wells containing 1.5 million to 2.5 million PBMC each were cultured with around 10 IU/ml IL-2 and 8.5 to 10 ug/ml peptides. Of note for this clone: The antigen is undetermined.

This specimen consisted of CD4+ T cells from PBMCs cultured with HCoV-NL63 spike peptides, obtained after COVID-19 vaccination. The chain uses TRBV4-3 and TRBJ1-1, with D possibly TRBD1 on 5 matching bases. The source is a human donor who received a COVID-19 vaccine. Some clones in this sample may be carry-over from other donors' samples. CDR3 sequence: CASSLHGGGTEAFF. The DNA for the CDR3 is TGCGCCAGCAGCCTGCATGGTGGGGGCACTGAAGCTTTCTTT.